The next 17 T cell receptor beta chains were all read from a single sample in a study of blood T cell repertoires in COVID-19. Using immunoSEQ multiplex PCR, the repertoire was profiled, and TCRdb retains in-frame clones only, with some absent. This sample yields approximately 32,000 clones, of which around 90% are seen a single time; roughly an eighth belongs to the top ten. The sample taken for sequencing was peripheral blood. The receptors shown here come from a man between 60 and 75 years old with active COVID-19.

The rearrangement uses TRBV5-6 and TRBJ2-7; D is perhaps TRBD1 (6 bases). The CDR3 runs to 12 residues. V lost 4 bases and J lost 3, with 8 bases in between. Germline CDR1 and CDR2: SGHDT and YYEEEE. The CDR3 DNA reads TGTGCCAGCAGCCAGGACAGCTACGAGCAGTACTTC. It specifies CASSQDSYEQYF. The complete variable domain, with remaining parts taken from reference TRBV5-6 and TRBJ2-7, reads DAGVTQSPTHLIKTRGQQVTLRCSPKSGHDTVSWYQQALGQGPQFIFQYYEEEERQRGNFPDRFSGHQFPNYSSELNVNALLLGDSALYLCASSQDSYEQYFGPGTRLTVT.

The chain couples TRBV7-8 to TRBJ2-1; maybe TRBD2 (5 bases). Germline CDR1 and CDR2: SGHVS and FQNEAQ. The CDR3 sequence is 15 residues long. V lost 2 bases and J lost 2, with 10 bases in between. The CDR3 DNA sequence: TGTGCCAGCAGCTTACTACGGGGTGCCTACAATGAGCAGTTCTTC. Translated, it gives CASSLLRGAYNEQFF.

J is TRBJ2-2 and V is TRBV4-1, with 11 positions matching TRBD1. This CDR3 contains 17 residues. With V trimmed by 1 base and J by 4 bases, 5 bases remained unmatched. The V gene's germline CDR1 is MGHRA and CDR2 YSYEKL. DNA for the CDR3: TGCGCCAGCAGCCAAGTTGGTGGGACAGGGGGCACCGGGGAGCTGTTTTTT. Encoded protein: CASSQVGGTGGTGELFF.

This chain uses TRBV6-5 with TRBJ2-7; TRBD1 might be the D (5 bases). Trimming removed 6 bases from V and 2 bases from J, with 11 bases in between. The CDR3 spans 13 residues. The germline gives CDR1 MNHEY, CDR2 SVGAGI. The CDR3 reads CASRGQGTYEQYF. CDR3 in DNA: TGTGCCAGCAGAGGTCAGGGCACCTACGAGCAGTACTTC.

The chain recombines TRBV4-2 with TRBJ1-5, with 8 nucleotides matching TRBD1. Germline V CDR1 and CDR2: LGHNA, YNFKEQ. The CDR3 sequence is 15 residues long. Trimming took 0 bases from V and 6 from J; bases not matched to a gene: 4. CDR3 coding DNA: TGTGCCAGCAGCCAAGATACAGGGGGAGGTCAGCCCCAGCATTTT. It encodes CASSQDTGGGQPQHF.

This clone was seen a single time. The V call is TRBV10-1, the J call TRBJ2-1; D ambiguous. The CDR3 is 15 residues long. The V and J ends lost 3 bases and 5 bases respectively, with 14 bases between them. Germline V lookup: CDR1 WNHNN, CDR2 SYGVQD (reference sequence). The CDR3 protein is CASSDDNGRNNEQFF. The CDR3 DNA reads as TGCGCCAGCAGTGATGACAACGGCAGAAACAATGAGCAGTTCTTC.

This chain links TRBV5-1 with TRBJ2-5, with TRBD1 matching 12 bases. Germline assignment: CDR1 SGHRS and CDR2 YFSETQ. V was pared by 3 bases and J by 4 bases, with 4 bases of the junction left unmatched. There are 15 residues in the CDR3. The CDR3 loop is CASSSGQGAAETQYF. CDR3 bases: TGCGCCAGCAGCTCGGGACAGGGGGCTGCAGAGACCCAGTACTTC.

The V and J genes are TRBV5-1 and TRBJ2-3, with D perhaps matching TRBD1 (6 bases). Trimming removed 4 bases from V and 6 bases from J, with 18 bases in between. CDR1 and CDR2 from the germline V gene are SGHRS and YFSETQ. The CDR3 is 15 residues long. CDR3 in amino acids: CASSPGARVWDTQYF. CDR3 DNA sequence: TGCGCCAGCAGCCCAGGGGCCAGGGTTTGGGATACGCAGTATTTT.

The chain couples TRBV6-2 or TRBV6-3 to TRBJ2-7; maybe TRBD1 (5 bases). The CDR3 runs 16 residues. The germline V gene encodes CDR1 MNHEY and CDR2 SVGEGT. Trimming stripped 4 bases from V and 4 bases from J, with 20 bases between. The CDR3 is CASSLSPGAGKYEQYF. The CDR3, as DNA: TGTGCCAGCAGTTTGTCCCCTGGGGCAGGAAAATACGAGCAGTACTTC.

The genes are TRBV30 and TRBJ2-1; 10 bases are shared with TRBD2. Germline V gene lookup returns CDR1 GTSNPN and CDR2 SVGIG (reference sequence). The CDR3 is 15 residues long. Unmatched junction bases numbered 7, after V lost 0 bases and J lost 8 bases. The DNA of the CDR3 is TGTGCCTGGAGTGTGTGGGCTAGCGGGAGTTATGAGCAGTTCTTC. Amino acids: CAWSVWASGSYEQFF. The whole variable domain, remainder taken from reference TRBV30 and TRBJ2-1, is SQTIHQWPATLVQPVGSPLSLECTVEGTSNPNLYWYRQAAGRGLQLLFYSVGIGQISSEVPQNLSASRPQDRQFILSSKKLLLSDSGFYLCAWSVWASGSYEQFFGPGTRLTVL.

The chain couples TRBV27 to TRBJ1-2, with unresolved D. Germline V gives CDR1 MNHEY, CDR2 SMNVEV (reference sequence). With 1 base removed from V and 6 bases from J, the gap between germline ends came to 21 bases. The CDR3 spans 17 residues. CDR3 residues: CASSLFGVGGEIHGYTF. The CDR3 DNA is TGTGCCAGCAGTTTATTTGGAGTGGGCGGGGAAATCCATGGCTACACCTTC.

This clone was recorded a few times. This rearrangement joins TRBV19 to TRBJ1-5, with a tentative D call TRBD1 (6 bases). The CDR3 is 14 residues long. In germline, CDR1 is LNHDA, CDR2 SQIVND (reference sequence). The V end was cut by 6 bases, the J end by 4 bases, with 13 bases between. The CDR3 here is CASSGGLGNQPQHF. In nucleotides, the CDR3 is TGTGCCAGTAGCGGGGGGCTGGGGAATCAGCCCCAGCATTTT. Using reference TRBV19 and TRBJ1-5 for the parts outside the CDR3, the full variable domain is DGGITQSPKYLFRKEGQNVTLSCEQNLNHDAMYWYRQDPGQGLRLIYYSQIVNDFQKGDIAEGYSVSREKKESFPLTVTSAQKNPTAFYLCASSGGLGNQPQHFGDGTRLSIL.

The chain couples TRBV7-3 to TRBJ2-1; TRBD1 agrees at 7 bases. Germline values: CDR1 SGHTA, CDR2 FQGTGA. The V segment lost 5 bases and the J segment 6 bases; nucleotides outside the gene matches: 1. The CDR3 extends over 12 amino acids. CDR3 loop: CASSDRVNEQFF. The DNA for the CDR3 is TGTGCCAGCAGCGACAGGGTCAATGAGCAGTTCTTC.

The chain uses TRBV2 and TRBJ2-3, with TRBD1 matching 10 bases. Germline CDR1 reads SNHLY; CDR2 reads FYNNEI. This CDR3 region has 15 residues. V shed 7 bases and J 3 bases; nucleotides not matched to a gene: 7. CDR3 sequence (DNA): TGTGCCAGCACCGAAAGGACAGGGGGAACAGATACGCAGTATTTT. Its protein product is CASTERTGGTDTQYF.

This sequence joins TRBV4-1 and TRBJ1-2; D is unclear. Germline CDR1 is MGHRA and CDR2 is YSYEKL. V was shortened by 4 bases and J by 1 base, with 13 bases between the two germline ends. The CDR3 is 15 amino acids. The CDR3 loop reads CASSLLLGFNYGYTF. The CDR3 DNA is TGCGCCAGCAGCCTCCTACTAGGTTTTAACTATGGCTACACCTTC.

The genes are TRBV11-2 and TRBJ2-2, with D hard to call. Germline V gene lookup returns CDR1 SGHAT and CDR2 FQNNGV. This CDR3 has 14 residues. The V and J ends lost 1 base and 2 bases respectively, with 5 bases between them. DNA for the CDR3: TGTGCCAGCAGCTTAGCCCCTAACACCGGGGAGCTGTTTTTT. Translation: CASSLAPNTGELFF.

V usage is TRBV4-1 and J usage is TRBJ2-2; D possibly corresponds to TRBD2 (6 bases). This CDR3 is 15 amino acids long. V dropped 4 bases and J dropped 3 bases, with 12 bases sitting between them. The germline gives CDR1 MGHRA, CDR2 YSYEKL. This CDR3 reads CASSPTRDYTGELFF. CDR3 DNA sequence: TGCGCCAGCAGCCCCACCCGGGACTACACCGGGGAGCTGTTTTTT.